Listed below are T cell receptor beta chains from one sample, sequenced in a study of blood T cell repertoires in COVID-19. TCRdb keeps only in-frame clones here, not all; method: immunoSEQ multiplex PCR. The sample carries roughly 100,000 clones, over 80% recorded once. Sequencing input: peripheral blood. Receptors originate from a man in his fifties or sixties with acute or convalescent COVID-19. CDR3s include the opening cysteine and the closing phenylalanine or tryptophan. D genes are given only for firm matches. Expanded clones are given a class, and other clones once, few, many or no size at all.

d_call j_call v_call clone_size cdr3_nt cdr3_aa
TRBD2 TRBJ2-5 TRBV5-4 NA TGTGCCAGCAGGTCCGGGACTACCGGACCCGAGACCCAGTACTTC CASRSGTTGPETQYF
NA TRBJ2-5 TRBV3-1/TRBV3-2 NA TGTGCCAGCAGCCAAGACAGTTACGGCGGGACCCAGTACTTC CASSQDSYGGTQYF
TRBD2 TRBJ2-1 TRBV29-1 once TGCAGCATGGGACTAGCCTACAATGAGCAGTTCTTC CSMGLAYNEQFF
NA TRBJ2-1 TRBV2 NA TGTGCCAGCAGTGAGAGGAATGAGCAGTTCTTC CASSERNEQFF
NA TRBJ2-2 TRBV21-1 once TGTGCCAGCAACCCCGGGACTAGTACAGGGAGGGGGGGTACCGGGGAGCTGTTTTTT CASNPGTSTGRGGTGELFF
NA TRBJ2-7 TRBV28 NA TGTGCCAGCAGTTTCACAGGGGCGGGATACGAGCAGTACTTC CASSFTGAGYEQYF
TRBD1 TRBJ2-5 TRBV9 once TGTGCCAGCAGCCCCGCGGGACAGGGAGTAGAGACCCAGTACTTC CASSPAGQGVETQYF
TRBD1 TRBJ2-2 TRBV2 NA TGTGCCAGCACGAACAGGGGAACGACAGCCGGGGAGCTGTTTTTT CASTNRGTTAGELFF
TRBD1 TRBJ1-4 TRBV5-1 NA TGCGCCAGCAGCCGACAGGGAGGAACTAATGAAAAACTGTTTTTT CASSRQGGTNEKLFF
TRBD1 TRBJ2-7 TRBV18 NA TGTGCCAGCTCACCCGGGACAGGGGAGTATAGGAAGAACTTC CASSPGTGEYRKNF
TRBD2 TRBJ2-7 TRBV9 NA TGTGCCAGCAGCGGCCGCCCCGGGACTAGCGGAAGCGAGCAGTACTTC CASSGRPGTSGSEQYF
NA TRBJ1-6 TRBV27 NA TGTGCCAGCAGTTTATCCCCGGGCTATAATTCACCCCTCCACTTT CASSLSPGYNSPLHF
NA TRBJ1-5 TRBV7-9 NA TGTGCCAGCAGCTTAGGCCAGGGGAATCAGCCCCAGCATTTT CASSLGQGNQPQHF
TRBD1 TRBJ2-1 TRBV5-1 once TGCGCCAGCAGCCCCACTTTGACAGGGGGCGTGGGTGAGCAGTTCTTC CASSPTLTGGVGEQFF
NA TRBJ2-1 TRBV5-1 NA TGCGCCAGCACCCGAAGGCCCGGGGACAATGAGCAGTTCTTC CASTRRPGDNEQFF
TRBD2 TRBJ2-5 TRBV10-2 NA TGCGCCAGCAGTGTACCAGCGGGAGGAGAGACCCAGTACTTC CASSVPAGGETQYF
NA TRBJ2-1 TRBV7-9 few TGTGCCAGCAGCTTTGGTCAGGGAAGCTACAATGAGCAGTTCTTC CASSFGQGSYNEQFF
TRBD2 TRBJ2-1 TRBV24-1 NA TGTGCCACCAGTGATAACGCGGGAGGCTCCTACAATGAGCAGTTCTTC CATSDNAGGSYNEQFF
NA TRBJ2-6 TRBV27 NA TGTGCCAGCAGTCTAACAGCATCTGGGGCCAACGTCCTGACTTTC CASSLTASGANVLTF
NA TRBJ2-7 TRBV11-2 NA TGTGCCAGCAGCTTAGAGGCTCTTACCTACGAGCAGTACTTC CASSLEALTYEQYF
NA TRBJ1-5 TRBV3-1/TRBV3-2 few TGTGCCAGCAGCCAAGGTCACAGGGTGGGTCAGCCCCAGCATTTT CASSQGHRVGQPQHF
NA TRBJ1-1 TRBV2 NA TGTGCCAGCAGGGTGGGGGCTGGAAACACTGAAGCTTTCTTT CASRVGAGNTEAFF
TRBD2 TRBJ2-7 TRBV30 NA TGTGCCTGGACCTACCATCCGGGACTAGCGCCAGACGAGCAGTACTTC CAWTYHPGLAPDEQYF
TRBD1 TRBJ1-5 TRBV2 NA TGTGCCAGCAGTCGGGACAGGGCTAATCAGCCCCAGCATTTT CASSRDRANQPQHF
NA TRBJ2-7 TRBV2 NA TGTGCCAGCCGAGAAGGGCACCAGTACTTC CASREGHQYF
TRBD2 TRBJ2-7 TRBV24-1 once TGTGCCACCTCCGGGGGGGAGGGGAAGCAGTACTTC CATSGGEGKQYF